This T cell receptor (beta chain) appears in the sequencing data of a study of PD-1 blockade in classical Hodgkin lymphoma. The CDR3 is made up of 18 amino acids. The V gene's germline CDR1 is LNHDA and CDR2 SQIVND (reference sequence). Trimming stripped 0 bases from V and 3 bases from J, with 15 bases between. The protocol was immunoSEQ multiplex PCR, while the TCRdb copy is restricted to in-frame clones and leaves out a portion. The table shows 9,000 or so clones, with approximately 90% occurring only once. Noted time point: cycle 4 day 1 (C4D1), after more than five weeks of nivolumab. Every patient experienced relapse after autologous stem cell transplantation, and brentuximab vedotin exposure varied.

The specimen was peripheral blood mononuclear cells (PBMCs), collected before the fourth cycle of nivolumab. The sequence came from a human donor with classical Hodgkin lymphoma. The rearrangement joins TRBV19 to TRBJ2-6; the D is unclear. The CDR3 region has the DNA TGTGCCAGTAGTATAGATCGTACTTATTACAGTGGGGCCAACGTCCTGACTTTC. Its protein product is CASSIDRTYYSGANVLTF. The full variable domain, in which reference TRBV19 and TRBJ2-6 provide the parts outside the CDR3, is DGGITQSPKYLFRKEGQNVTLSCEQNLNHDAMYWYRQDPGQGLRLIYYSQIVNDFQKGDIAEGYSVSREKKESFPLTVTSAQKNPTAFYLCASSIDRTYYSGANVLTFGAGSRLTVL.